This TCR beta chain was recovered during a study of blood T cells in healthy people across ages (dated by TCRdb to about 2015). With respect to the entire study: In model experiments, template switching captured roughly one uniquely barcoded TCR beta cDNA molecule for every two T cells. The donors were divided into four age groups: young (average roughly 15 years), middle-aged (approximately 39), aged (about 60) and long-lived (approximately 74). Using the same blood draw, the study looked at two additional independent replicas of 1 million unique cDNA reads for two donors, one aged 18 to 30 and the other aged 80 or older. To track age-related changes in TCR beta repertoire diversity, the study relied on deep sequencing normalized with unique cDNA molecular identifiers. Donors of different ages were randomly distributed across sequencing lanes to avoid experimental bias. On the study overall, not on this receptor specifically: Compared with the aged group, the long-lived group had more naive CD4+ T cells, fewer expanded clones and increased TCR diversity, a pattern suggesting age selection. A strong correlation was found between observed TCR beta diversity and the percentage of naive T cells measured by flow cytometry. Conclusive comparison of naive and antigen-experienced compartments was prevented by the profiling of bulk unsorted PBMCs. Because donor CMV infection status was unknown, age-related changes in expanded clonotypes were potentially confounded. Observed TCR beta diversity per million T cells fell roughly linearly with age, and a significant reduction was already apparent by age roughly 41. Estimates of total diversity based on one million sequenced T cells were considered lower bounds and underestimates.

Library preparation used 5' RACE. TCRdb names Illumina HiSeq 2500 as the instrument used. A second PCR of about 6 to 11 cycles was performed with a sample-barcoded 5' primer and a J-beta primer mix. A template-switch 5' adaptor carrying 12 random nucleotides introduced a unique molecular identifier onto each TCR beta cDNA molecule. Each sample yielded at least 3 million CDR3-containing paired-end reads. All of the RNA was converted into first-strand cDNA using the Mint cDNA synthesis kit, with a TRBC-specific oligonucleotide serving as the primer. Following uracil-DNA glycosylase treatment, all cDNA underwent a first 18-cycle PCR with the universal primers M1SS and BC2_uni_R. In the source study's methods: Normalization of each sample was performed by random selection of 1 million high-quality reads, each carrying a distinct molecular identifier. Reads sharing molecular identifiers were discarded rather than binned into consensus sequences. MiTCR, with a Q25 quality threshold and the strictest error-elimination algorithm, was used for CDR3 identification, clonotype clustering and error correction. A nonparametric unseen species model with Euler transformation was used to estimate a lower bound on total TCR beta diversity. Using fastp at Q25 and MiXCR, TCRdb reprocessed the public reads and kept productive beta chains. Merged by CDR3 protein, the rows form single entries marked with the most common genes and DNA. TCRdb, rather than the study authors, made the V and J calls. This sample gives about 1.1 million distinct CDR3 sequences in total; around two fifths of them show up just once. Less than 15% of the sample lies in the top ten.

Systemically healthy Caucasian individuals from Russia, some 36 in total and aged roughly 6 to 100 years, were included as donors. Ten milliliters of peripheral blood were drawn from each donor into EDTA-treated Vacutainer tubes. Ficoll-Paque density-gradient centrifugation was used to isolate PBMCs, with at least 6 million per sample. Trizol reagent was used to extract total RNA from PBMCs, with at least 5.5 micrograms per sample. For every donor, an aliquot of PBMCs went through flow cytometry to measure the percentages of naive CD45RAhigh/CD27high T cells. Points on this clonotype: Its binding antigen is unknown. Per-base qualities were not stored, and no clone one base away is much larger.

Relative to germline, V is 0 bases shorter and J is 2 bases shorter, with 10 bases between their ends. The germline V gene yields MNHEY for CDR1 and SVGEGT for CDR2. The CDR3 goes from the cysteine to the phenylalanine over 15 residues. Kept here is only the CDR3 DNA, which spans 45 bases and is read in frame from base 1. The sequence joins TRBV6-2 or TRBV6-3 to TRBJ1-2, with the D gene not confidently named. This clonotype originated in a man aged 18 to 30 in good health. The sample comprised blood. CDR3 loop: CASSYSKEGNYGYTF. At the DNA level, the sequence is TGTGCCAGCAGTTACTCGAAGGAGGGAAACTATGGCTACACCTTC.